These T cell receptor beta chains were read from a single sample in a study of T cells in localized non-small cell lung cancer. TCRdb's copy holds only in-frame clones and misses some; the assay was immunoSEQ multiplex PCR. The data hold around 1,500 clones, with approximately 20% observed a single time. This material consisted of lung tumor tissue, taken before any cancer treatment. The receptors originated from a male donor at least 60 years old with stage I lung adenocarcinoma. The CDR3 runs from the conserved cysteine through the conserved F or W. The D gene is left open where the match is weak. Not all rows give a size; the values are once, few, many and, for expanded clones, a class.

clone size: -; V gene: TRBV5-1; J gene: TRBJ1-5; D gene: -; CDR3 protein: CASSLAAGNEPQHF; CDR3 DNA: TGCGCCAGCAGCTTGGCCGCAGGTAATGAGCCCCAGCATTTT
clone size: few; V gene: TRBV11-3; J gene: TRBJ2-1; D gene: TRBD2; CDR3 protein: CASSPTSGSFDEQFF; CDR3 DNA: TGTGCCAGCAGCCCGACTAGCGGGAGTTTTGATGAGCAGTTCTTC
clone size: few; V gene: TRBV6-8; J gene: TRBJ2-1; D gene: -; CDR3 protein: CATSPTGLLYNEQFF; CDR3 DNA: TGTGCCACTTCACCCACAGGGCTTCTATACAATGAGCAGTTCTTC
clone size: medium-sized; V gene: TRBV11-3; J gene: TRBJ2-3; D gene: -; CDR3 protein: CASSLNRDTDTQYF; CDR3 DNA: TGTGCCAGCAGCTTGAACCGGGACACAGATACGCAGTATTTT
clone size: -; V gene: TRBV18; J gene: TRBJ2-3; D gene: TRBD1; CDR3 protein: CASSPRPGTGIPDTQYF; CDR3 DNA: TGTGCCAGCTCACCACGACCCGGGACAGGGATCCCAGATACGCAGTATTTT
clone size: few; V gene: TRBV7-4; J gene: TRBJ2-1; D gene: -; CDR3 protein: CASSPPGSVEQFF; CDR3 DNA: TGTGCCAGCAGCCCCCCCGGGAGCGTTGAGCAGTTCTTC
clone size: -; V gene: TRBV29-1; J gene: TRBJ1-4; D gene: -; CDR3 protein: CSANDGSNEKLFF; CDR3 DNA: TGCAGCGCCAACGATGGGTCTAATGAAAAACTGTTTTTT
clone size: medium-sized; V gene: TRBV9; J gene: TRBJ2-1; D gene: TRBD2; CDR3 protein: CASSVDGRGADEQFF; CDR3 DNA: TGTGCCAGCAGCGTAGACGGGAGGGGGGCGGATGAGCAGTTCTTC
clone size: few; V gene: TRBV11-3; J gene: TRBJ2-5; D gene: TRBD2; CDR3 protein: CASSLGGDQETQYF; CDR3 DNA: TGTGCCAGCAGCTTGGGAGGGGACCAAGAGACCCAGTACTTC
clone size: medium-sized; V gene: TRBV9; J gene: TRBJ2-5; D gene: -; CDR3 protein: CASSGTVGETQYF; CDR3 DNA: TGTGCCAGCAGCGGGACAGTAGGAGAGACCCAGTACTTC
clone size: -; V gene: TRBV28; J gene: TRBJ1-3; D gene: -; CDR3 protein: CASSLSPGGNTIYF; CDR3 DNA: TGTGCCAGCAGTTTATCTCCAGGGGGAAACACCATATATTTT
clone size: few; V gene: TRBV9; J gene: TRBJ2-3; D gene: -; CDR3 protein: CASSVGWGTDTQYF; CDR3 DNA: TGTGCCAGCAGCGTGGGGTGGGGCACAGATACGCAGTATTTT
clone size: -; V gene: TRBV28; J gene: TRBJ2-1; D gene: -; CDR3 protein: CASTSGDANMFF; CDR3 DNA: TGTGCCAGCACCTCCGGGGACGCGAACATGTTCTTC
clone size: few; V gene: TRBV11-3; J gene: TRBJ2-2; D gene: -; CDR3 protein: CASSLRGGDLTGELFF; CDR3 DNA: TGTGCCAGCAGCTTAAGGGGCGGGGACCTCACCGGGGAGCTGTTTTTT
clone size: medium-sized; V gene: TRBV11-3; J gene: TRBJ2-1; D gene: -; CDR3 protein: CASSLGSGKRAFPSYNEQFF; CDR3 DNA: TGTGCCAGCAGCTTGGGGTCGGGGAAGAGAGCCTTTCCCTCCTACAATGAGCAGTTCTTC
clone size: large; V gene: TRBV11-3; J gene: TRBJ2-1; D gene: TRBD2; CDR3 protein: CASSLTSGTYNEQFF; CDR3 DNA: TGTGCCAGCAGCTTAACTAGCGGTACCTACAATGAGCAGTTCTTC
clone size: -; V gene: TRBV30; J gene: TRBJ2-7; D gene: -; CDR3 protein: CAWETDYEQYF; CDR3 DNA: TGTGCCTGGGAGACAGATTACGAGCAGTACTTC
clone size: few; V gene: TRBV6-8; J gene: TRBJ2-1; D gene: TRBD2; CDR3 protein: CASSRPGLAENNEQFF; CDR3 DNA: TGTGCCAGCAGCCGTCCCGGACTAGCGGAGAACAATGAGCAGTTCTTC
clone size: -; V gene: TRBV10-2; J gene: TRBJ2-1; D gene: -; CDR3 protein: CASSESTGSNEQFF; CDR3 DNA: TGCGCCAGCAGTGAGTCGACAGGCTCCAATGAGCAGTTCTTC
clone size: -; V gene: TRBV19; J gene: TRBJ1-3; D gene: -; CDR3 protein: CASSIAPPTHSGNTIYF; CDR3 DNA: TGTGCCAGTAGTATAGCCCCGCCGACGCACTCTGGAAACACCATATATTTT
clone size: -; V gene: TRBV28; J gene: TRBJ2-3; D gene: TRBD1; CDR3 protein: CASSGTGVLDTQYF; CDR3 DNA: TGTGCCAGCAGTGGGACAGGGGTTTTAGATACGCAGTATTTT
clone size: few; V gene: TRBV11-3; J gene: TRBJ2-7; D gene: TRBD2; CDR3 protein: CASAKNDLAGGLGEQYF; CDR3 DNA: TGTGCCAGCGCCAAAAACGACCTAGCGGGGGGTCTCGGCGAGCAGTACTTC
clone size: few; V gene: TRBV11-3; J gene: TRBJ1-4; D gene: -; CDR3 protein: CASSLSGPGEKLFF; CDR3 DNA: TGTGCCAGCAGCCTATCCGGGCCGGGGGAAAAACTGTTTTTT
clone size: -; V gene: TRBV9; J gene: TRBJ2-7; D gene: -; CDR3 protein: CASRLPGVSSYEQYF; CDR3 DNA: TGTGCCAGCAGGCTCCCCGGCGTTAGCTCCTACGAGCAGTACTTC
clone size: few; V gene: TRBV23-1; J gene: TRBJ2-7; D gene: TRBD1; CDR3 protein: CASRSGQEMEQYF; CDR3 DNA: TGCGCCAGCAGATCTGGACAGGAGATGGAGCAGTACTTC
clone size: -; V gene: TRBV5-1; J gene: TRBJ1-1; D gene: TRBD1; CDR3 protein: CASSTSTGVNTEAFF; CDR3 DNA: TGCGCCAGCAGCACTTCGACAGGGGTGAACACTGAAGCTTTCTTT
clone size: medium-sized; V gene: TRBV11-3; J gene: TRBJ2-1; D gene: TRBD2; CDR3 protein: CASSAGTSGSGYNEQFF; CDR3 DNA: TGTGCCAGCAGCGCTGGGACTAGCGGGAGTGGTTACAATGAGCAGTTCTTC
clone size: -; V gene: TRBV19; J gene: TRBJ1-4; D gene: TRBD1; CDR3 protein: CASSFLRTGMKEKLFF; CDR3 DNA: TGTGCCAGTAGTTTCCTTCGGACAGGGATGAAGGAAAAACTGTTTTTT
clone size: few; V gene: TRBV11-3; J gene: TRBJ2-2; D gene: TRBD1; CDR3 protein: CASSKRTGSTGELFF; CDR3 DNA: TGTGCCAGCAGCAAAAGGACAGGGAGCACCGGGGAGCTGTTTTTT
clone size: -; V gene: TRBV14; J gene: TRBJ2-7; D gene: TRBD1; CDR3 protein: CASSPGGGMQYF; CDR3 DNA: TGTGCCAGCAGCCCAGGGGGCGGGATGCAGTACTTC
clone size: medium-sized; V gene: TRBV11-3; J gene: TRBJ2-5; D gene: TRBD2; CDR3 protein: CASSPSSGGRAGETQYF; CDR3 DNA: TGTGCCAGCAGCCCCTCGTCTGGCGGGAGGGCAGGGGAGACCCAGTACTTC
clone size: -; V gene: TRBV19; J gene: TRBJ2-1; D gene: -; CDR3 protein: CASSIRENEQFF; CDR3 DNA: TGTGCCAGTAGTATAAGAGAGAATGAGCAGTTCTTC
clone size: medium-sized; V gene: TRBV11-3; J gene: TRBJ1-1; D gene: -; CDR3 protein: CASRRPGSNTEAFF; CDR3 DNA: TGTGCCAGCAGGCGACCGGGATCGAACACTGAAGCTTTCTTT
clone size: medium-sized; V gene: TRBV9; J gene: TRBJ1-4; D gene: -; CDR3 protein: CASSFRGQTNEKLFF; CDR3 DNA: TGTGCCAGCAGCTTCCGGGGACAAACTAATGAAAAACTGTTTTTT
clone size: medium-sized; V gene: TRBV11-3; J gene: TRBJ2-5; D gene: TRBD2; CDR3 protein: CASSLGAGGSTQYF; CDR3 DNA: TGTGCCAGCAGCTTAGGAGCGGGAGGCTCGACCCAGTACTTC
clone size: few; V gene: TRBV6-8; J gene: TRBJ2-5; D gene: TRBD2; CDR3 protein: CASSFFSGRDFQETQYF; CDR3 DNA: TGTGCCAGCAGTTTCTTTAGCGGGAGGGACTTTCAAGAGACCCAGTACTTC
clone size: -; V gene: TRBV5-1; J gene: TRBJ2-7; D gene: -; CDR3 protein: CASSAGHAVSYEQYF; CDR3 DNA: TGCGCCAGCAGCGCAGGACACGCGGTGTCCTACGAGCAGTACTTC
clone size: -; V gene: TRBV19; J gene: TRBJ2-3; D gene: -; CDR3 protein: CASSARIATDTQYF; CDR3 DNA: TGTGCCAGTAGCGCAAGGATCGCCACAGATACGCAGTATTTT
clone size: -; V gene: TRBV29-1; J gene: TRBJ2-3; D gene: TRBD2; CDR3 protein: CSVSPTSQATDTQYF; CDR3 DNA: TGCAGCGTTTCTCCGACTAGCCAGGCGACAGATACGCAGTATTTT
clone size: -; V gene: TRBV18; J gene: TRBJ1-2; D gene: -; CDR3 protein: CASSPGGVNYGYTF; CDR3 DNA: TGTGCCAGCTCACCAGGAGGGGTTAACTATGGCTACACCTTC
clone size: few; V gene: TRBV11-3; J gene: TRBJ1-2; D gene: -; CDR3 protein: CASSLMGPGPGYTF; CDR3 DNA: TGTGCCAGCAGCCTTATGGGGCCAGGGCCTGGCTACACCTTC
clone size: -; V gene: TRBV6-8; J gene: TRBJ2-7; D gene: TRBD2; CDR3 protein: CASSYSPLAGSYEQYF; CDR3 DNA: TGTGCCAGCAGTTACTCTCCACTAGCGGGATCCTACGAGCAGTACTTC
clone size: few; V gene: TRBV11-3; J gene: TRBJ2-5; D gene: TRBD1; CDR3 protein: CASSRGTGGGVQETQYF; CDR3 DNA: TGTGCCAGCAGCCGCGGGACAGGGGGAGGCGTCCAAGAGACCCAGTACTTC
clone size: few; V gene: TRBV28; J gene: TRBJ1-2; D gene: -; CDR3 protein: CASSLVGQGGYTF; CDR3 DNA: TGTGCCAGCAGTTTGGTGGGACAAGGAGGCTACACCTTC
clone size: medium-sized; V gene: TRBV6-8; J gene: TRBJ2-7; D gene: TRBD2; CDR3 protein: CASSFPLSGVSSYEQYF; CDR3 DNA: TGTGCCAGCAGTTTTCCCCTGAGCGGGGTTAGCTCCTACGAGCAGTACTTC
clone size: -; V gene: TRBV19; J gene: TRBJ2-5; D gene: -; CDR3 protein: CASSQGVQETQYF; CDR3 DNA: TGTGCCAGTAGCCAAGGGGTCCAAGAGACCCAGTACTTC
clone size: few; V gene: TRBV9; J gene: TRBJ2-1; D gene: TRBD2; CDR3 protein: CASSVQTSGPYNEQFF; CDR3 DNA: TGTGCCAGCAGCGTACAGACTAGCGGGCCCTACAATGAGCAGTTCTTC
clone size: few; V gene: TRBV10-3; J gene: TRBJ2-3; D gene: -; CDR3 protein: CASRRVSTDTQYF; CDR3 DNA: TGTGCCAGCCGGAGGGTAAGCACAGATACGCAGTATTTT
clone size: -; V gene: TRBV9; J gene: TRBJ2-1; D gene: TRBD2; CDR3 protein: CASSVVGAGVLPNEQFF; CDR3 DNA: TGTGCCAGCAGCGTAGTAGGTGCGGGAGTCCTCCCCAATGAGCAGTTCTTC
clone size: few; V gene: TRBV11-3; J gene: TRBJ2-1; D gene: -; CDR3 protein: CASSSGGLGGNEQFF; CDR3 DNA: TGTGCCAGCAGCTCTGGTGGGCTAGGGGGAAATGAGCAGTTCTTC